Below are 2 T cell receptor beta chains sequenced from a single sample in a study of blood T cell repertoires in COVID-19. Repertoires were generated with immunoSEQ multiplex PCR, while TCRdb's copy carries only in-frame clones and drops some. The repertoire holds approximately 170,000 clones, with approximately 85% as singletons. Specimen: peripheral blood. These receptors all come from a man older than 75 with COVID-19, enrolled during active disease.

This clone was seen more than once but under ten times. The CDR3 here is CASSRSPGTEGEKLFF. The CDR3 DNA reads TGTGCCAGCAGCCGTTCACCCGGGACGGAGGGAGAAAAACTGTTTTTT. This rearrangement joins TRBV4-2 to TRBJ1-4; weak D call: TRBD1 (5 bases). Germline CDR1 and CDR2: LGHNA and YNFKEQ. The CDR3 consists of 16 residues. Trimming pared 4 bases from V and 8 bases from J, leaving 20 bases between.

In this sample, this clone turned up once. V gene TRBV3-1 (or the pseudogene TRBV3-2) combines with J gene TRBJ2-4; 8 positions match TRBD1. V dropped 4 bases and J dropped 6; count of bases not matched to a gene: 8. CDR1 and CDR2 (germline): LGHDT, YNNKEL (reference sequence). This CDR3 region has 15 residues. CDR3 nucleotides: TGTGCCAGCAGCCTTCTGGCAGGGGGCATAAACATTCAGTACTTC. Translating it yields CASSLLAGGINIQYF.